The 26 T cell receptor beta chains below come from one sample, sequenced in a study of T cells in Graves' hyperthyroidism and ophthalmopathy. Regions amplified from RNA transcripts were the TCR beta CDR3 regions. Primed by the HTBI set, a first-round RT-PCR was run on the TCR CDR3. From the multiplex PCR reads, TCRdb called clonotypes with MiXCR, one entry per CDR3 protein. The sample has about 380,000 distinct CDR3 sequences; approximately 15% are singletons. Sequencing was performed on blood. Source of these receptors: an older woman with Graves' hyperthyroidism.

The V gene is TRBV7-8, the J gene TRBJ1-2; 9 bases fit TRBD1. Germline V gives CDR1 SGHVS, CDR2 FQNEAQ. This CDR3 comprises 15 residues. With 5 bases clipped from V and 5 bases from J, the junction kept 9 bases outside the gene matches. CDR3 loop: CASSPHRGHEYGYTF. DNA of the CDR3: TGTGCCAGCAGCCCACACAGGGGGCATGAGTATGGCTACACCTTC.

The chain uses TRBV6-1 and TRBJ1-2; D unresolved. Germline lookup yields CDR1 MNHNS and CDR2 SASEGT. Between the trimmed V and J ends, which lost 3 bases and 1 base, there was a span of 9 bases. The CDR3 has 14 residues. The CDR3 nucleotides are TGTGCCAGCAGTGATGCTCAGAATAACTATGGCTACACCTTC. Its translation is CASSDAQNNYGYTF.

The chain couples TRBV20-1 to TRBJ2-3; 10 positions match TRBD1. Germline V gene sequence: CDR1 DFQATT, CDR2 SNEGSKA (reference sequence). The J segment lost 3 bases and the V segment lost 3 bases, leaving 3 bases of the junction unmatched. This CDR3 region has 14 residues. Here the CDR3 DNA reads TGCAGTGCTAGTAGACAGGGGGCAACAGATACGCAGTATTTT. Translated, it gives CSASRQGATDTQYF.

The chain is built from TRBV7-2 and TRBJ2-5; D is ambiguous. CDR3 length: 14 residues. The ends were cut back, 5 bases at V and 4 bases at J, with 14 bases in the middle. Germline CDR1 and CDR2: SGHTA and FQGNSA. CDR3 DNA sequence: TGTGCCAGCAGCCAAGATTTAAGAGGAGAGACCCAGTACTTC. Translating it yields CASSQDLRGETQYF.

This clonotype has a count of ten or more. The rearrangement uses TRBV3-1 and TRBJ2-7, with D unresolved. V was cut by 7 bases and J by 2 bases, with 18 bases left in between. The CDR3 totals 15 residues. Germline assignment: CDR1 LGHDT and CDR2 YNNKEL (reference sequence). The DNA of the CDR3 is TGTGCCAGCAAACCTTTCGCTGGGGATACCTACGAGCAGTACTTC. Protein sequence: CASKPFAGDTYEQYF.

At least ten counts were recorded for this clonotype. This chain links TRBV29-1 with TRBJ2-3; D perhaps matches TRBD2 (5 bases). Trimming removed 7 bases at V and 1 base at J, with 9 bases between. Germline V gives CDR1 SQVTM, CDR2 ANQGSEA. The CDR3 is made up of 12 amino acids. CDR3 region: CSALSGTDTQYF. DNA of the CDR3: TGCAGCGCCCTTAGCGGCACAGATACGCAGTATTTT.

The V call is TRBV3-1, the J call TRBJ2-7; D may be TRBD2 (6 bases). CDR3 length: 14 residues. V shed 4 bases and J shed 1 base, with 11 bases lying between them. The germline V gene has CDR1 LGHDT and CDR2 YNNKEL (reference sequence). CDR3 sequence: CASSRRDLSYEQYF. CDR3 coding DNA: TGTGCCAGCAGCCGGCGGGACCTGTCCTACGAGCAGTACTTC.

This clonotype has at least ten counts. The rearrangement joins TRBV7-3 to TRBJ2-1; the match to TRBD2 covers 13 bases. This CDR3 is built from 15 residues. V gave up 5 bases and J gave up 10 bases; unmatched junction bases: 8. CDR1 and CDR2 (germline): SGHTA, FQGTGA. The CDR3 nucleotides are TGTGCCAGCAGCAGACTAGCGGGGGGTCAGGGCGAGCAGTTCTTC. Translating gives CASSRLAGGQGEQFF.

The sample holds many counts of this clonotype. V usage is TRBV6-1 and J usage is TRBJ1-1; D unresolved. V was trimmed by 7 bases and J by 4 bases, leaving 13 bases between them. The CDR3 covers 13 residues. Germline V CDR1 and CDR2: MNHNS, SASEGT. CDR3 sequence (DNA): TGTGCCAGCACTTGGGGTGGTACCACTGAAGCTTTCTTT. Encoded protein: CASTWGGTTEAFF.

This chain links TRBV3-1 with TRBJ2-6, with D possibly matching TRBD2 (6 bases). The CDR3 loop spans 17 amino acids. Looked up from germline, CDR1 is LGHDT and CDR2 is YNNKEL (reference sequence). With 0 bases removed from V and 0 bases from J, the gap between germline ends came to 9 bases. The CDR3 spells CASSQEGGLSGANVLTF. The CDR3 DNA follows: TGTGCCAGCAGCCAAGAGGGAGGTCTCTCTGGGGCCAACGTCCTGACTTTC.

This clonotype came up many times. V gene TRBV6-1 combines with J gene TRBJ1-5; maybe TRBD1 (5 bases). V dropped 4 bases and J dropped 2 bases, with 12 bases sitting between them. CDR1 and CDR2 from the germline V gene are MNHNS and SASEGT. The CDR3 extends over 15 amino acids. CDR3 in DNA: TGTGCCAGCAGTGGGGTGGGGGGAGGCAATCAGCCCCAGCATTTT. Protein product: CASSGVGGGNQPQHF.

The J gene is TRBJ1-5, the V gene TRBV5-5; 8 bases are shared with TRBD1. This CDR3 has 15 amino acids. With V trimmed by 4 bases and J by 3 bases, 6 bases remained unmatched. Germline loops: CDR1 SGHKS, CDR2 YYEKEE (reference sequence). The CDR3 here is CASSATGQVNQPQHF. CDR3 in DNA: TGTGCCAGCAGCGCTACGGGACAGGTCAATCAGCCCCAGCATTTT.

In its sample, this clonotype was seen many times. The CDR3 loop reads CAWSTSGRSNEQFF. CDR3 nucleotide sequence: TGTGCCTGGAGTACTAGCGGGAGAAGCAATGAGCAGTTCTTC. The V and J genes are TRBV30 and TRBJ2-1; 11 nucleotides line up with TRBD2. CDR1 is GTSNPN and CDR2 is SVGIG in the germline V gene (reference sequence). The V and J ends lost 2 bases and 6 bases, in that order; junction bases with no gene match: 3. The CDR3 has 14 amino acids.

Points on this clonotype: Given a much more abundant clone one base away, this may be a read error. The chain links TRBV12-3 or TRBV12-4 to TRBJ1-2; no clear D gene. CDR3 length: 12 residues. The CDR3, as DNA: TGTGTCAGCAGTTTAGAACGCAGGGGCTACACCTTC. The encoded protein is CVSSLERRGYTF.

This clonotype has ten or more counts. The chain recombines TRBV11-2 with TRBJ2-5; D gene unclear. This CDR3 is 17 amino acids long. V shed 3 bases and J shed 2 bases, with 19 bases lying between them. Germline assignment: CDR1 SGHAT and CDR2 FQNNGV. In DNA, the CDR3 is TGTGCCAGCAGCTTGCGAATCTGGAAGCAGCGTCAAGAGACCCAGTACTTC. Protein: CASSLRIWKQRQETQYF.

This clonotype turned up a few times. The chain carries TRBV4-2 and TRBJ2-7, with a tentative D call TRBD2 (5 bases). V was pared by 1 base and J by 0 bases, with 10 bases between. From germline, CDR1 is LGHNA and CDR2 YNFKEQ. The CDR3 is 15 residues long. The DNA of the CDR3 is TGTGCCAGCAGCCAAGGGCAAGGAGGCTCCTACGAGCAGTACTTC. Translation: CASSQGQGGSYEQYF.

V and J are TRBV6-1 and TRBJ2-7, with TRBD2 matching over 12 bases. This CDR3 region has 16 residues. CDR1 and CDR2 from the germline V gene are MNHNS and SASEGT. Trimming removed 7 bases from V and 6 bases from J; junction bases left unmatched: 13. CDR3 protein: CASNLRLAGVMGEQYF. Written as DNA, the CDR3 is TGTGCCAGCAACTTACGACTAGCGGGAGTTATGGGCGAGCAGTACTTC.

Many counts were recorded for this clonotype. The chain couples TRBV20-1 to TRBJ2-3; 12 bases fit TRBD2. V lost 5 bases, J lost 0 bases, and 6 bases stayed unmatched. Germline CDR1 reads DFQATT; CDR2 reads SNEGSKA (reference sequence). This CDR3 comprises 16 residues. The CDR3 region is CSAPRTSGASTDTQYF. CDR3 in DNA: TGCAGTGCTCCCCGGACTAGCGGGGCTAGCACAGATACGCAGTATTTT.

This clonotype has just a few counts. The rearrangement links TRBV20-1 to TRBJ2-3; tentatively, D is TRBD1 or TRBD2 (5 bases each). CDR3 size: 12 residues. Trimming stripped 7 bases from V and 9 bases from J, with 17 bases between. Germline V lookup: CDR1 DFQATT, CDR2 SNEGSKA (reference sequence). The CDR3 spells CSVRGAQATQYF. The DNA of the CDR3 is TGCAGTGTCAGAGGGGCCCAAGCCACGCAGTATTTT.

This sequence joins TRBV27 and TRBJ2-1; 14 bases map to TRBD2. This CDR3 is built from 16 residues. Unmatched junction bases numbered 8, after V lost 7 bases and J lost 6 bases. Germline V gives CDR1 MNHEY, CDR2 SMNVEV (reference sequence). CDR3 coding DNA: TGTGCCAGCACCGAGGGACTAGCGGGAGTTGGCAATGAGCAGTTCTTC. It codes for CASTEGLAGVGNEQFF.

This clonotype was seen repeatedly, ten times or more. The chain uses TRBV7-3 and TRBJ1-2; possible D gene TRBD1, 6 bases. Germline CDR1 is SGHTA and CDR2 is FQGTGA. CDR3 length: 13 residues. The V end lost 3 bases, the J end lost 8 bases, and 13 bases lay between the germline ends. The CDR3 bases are TGTGCCAGCAGCTTGACAGGTCTGAGAGGCTACACCTTC. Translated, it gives CASSLTGLRGYTF.

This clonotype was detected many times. CDR3 in DNA: TGTGCCAGCGGGGTCGAGGGTACCGAGCAGTACTTC. Residues: CASGVEGTEQYF. The chain combines TRBV6-1 with TRBJ2-7; TRBD2 is a possible D gene (5 bases). Trimming removed 8 bases from V and 6 bases from J, with 14 bases in between. The CDR3 spans 12 residues. CDR1 and CDR2 (germline): MNHNS, SASEGT.

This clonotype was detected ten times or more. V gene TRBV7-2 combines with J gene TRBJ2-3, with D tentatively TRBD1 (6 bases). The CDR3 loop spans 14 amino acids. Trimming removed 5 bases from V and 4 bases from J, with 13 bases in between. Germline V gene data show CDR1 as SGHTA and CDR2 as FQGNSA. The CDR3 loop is CASSQGTSADTQYF. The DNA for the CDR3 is TGTGCCAGCAGCCAAGGGACATCCGCAGATACGCAGTATTTT.

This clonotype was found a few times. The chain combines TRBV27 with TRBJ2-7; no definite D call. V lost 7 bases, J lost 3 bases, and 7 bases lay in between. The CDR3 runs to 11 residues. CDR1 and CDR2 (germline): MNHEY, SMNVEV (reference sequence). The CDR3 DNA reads TGTGCCAGCATTGACGGCTACGAGCAGTACTTC. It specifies CASIDGYEQYF.

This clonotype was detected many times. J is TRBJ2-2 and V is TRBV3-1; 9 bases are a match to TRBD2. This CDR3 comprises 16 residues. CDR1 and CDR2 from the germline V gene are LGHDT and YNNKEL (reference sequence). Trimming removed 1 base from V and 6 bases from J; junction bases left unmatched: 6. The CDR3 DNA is TGTGCCAGCAGCCAAGTAGGCGGGAGGGCCGCCGGGGAGCTGTTTTTT. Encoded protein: CASSQVGGRAAGELFF.

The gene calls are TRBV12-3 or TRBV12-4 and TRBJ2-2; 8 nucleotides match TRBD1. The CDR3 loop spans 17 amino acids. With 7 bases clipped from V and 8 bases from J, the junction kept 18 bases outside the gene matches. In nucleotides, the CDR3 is TGTGCCAGCACCCCCGGGGGACAGGAATTCACCGGTGGGGAGCTGTTTTTT. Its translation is CASTPGGQEFTGGELFF.